These 7 T cell receptor beta chains share one sample of origin, sequenced in a study of siplizumab effects on memory and regulatory T cells. Data came from immunoSEQ multiplex PCR; TCRdb stores just in-frame clones and leaves some out. The sample lists 95,000 to 130,000 clones, approximately 94% occurring once. The material sequenced was non-Treg CD4+ T cells sorted from blood. The source is a human donor in good health.

The rearrangement uses TRBV6-4 and TRBJ1-2; D remains ambiguous. The germline gives CDR1 MRHNA, CDR2 SNTAGT. Trimming removed 5 bases from V and 4 bases from J, with 14 bases in between. The CDR3 covers 14 residues. The CDR3 DNA reads as TGTGCCAGCAGTAAGGATCCGGCAGGCTATGGCTACACCTTC. Its translation is CASSKDPAGYGYTF.

This chain uses TRBV19 with TRBJ1-1, with D possibly TRBD1 on 5 matching bases. The V gene lost 7 bases and the J gene lost 4 bases, with 13 bases spanning the gap. The CDR3 is made up of 13 amino acids. Germline V CDR1 and CDR2: LNHDA, SQIVND (reference sequence). This chain's CDR3 is CASTQGRGTEAFF. As DNA, the CDR3 is TGTGCCAGTACCCAAGGGAGGGGCACTGAAGCTTTCTTT. Together with reference TRBV19 and TRBJ1-1, the CDR3 gives the full variable domain: DGGITQSPKYLFRKEGQNVTLSCEQNLNHDAMYWYRQDPGQGLRLIYYSQIVNDFQKGDIAEGYSVSREKKESFPLTVTSAQKNPTAFYLCASTQGRGTEAFFGQGTRLTVV.

The chain has TRBV2 and TRBJ2-3; a weak D match, TRBD1 (8 bases). Germline CDR1 reads SNHLY; CDR2 reads FYNNEI. Trimming left V 6 bases short and J 3 bases short, with 13 bases between. This CDR3 contains 14 residues. The CDR3 protein is CASSSQGGTDTQYF. As DNA, the CDR3 is TGTGCCAGCAGCTCACAGGGGGGGACAGATACGCAGTATTTT.

This chain links TRBV19 with TRBJ2-2; D gene ambiguous. V lost 10 bases and J 3 bases, leaving 9 bases between the germline ends. The CDR3 length is 12 residues. CDR1 is LNHDA and CDR2 is SQIVND in the germline V gene (reference sequence). CDR3 protein: CATHLYTGELFF. The CDR3 nucleotides are TGTGCCACCCACCTCTACACCGGGGAGCTGTTTTTT.

This clone has only one observation. V and J are TRBV5-4 and TRBJ2-1, with TRBD2 matching over 13 bases. V lost 4 bases to trimming and J lost 7 bases; unmatched junction nucleotides: 5. Looked up from germline, CDR1 is SGHNT and CDR2 is YYREEE (reference sequence). This CDR3 contains 15 residues. In nucleotides, the CDR3 is TGTGCCAGCAGCCCACTAGCGGGGGGGCTTAATGAGCAGTTCTTC. Its translation is CASSPLAGGLNEQFF.

The genes are TRBV9 and TRBJ1-3; tentatively, D is TRBD1 (5 bases). This CDR3 is 14 amino acids long. Germline V gives CDR1 SGDLS, CDR2 YYNGEE. The V and J ends lost 4 bases and 2 bases respectively, with 10 bases between them. CDR3: CASSFDSPGNTIYF. Written as DNA, the CDR3 is TGTGCCAGCAGCTTCGACAGTCCTGGAAACACCATATATTTT.

The chain is built from TRBV5-1 and TRBJ2-1, with D maybe TRBD1 (5 bases). V was cut by 6 bases and J by 1 base, with 17 bases left in between. The CDR3 runs to 16 residues. Per the germline V gene, CDR1 is SGHRS and CDR2 is YFSETQ. The CDR3 is CASTVSAGSSYNEQFF. As DNA, the CDR3 is TGCGCCAGCACTGTCTCGGCAGGGTCGTCCTACAATGAGCAGTTCTTC.